The 17 T cell receptor beta chains below all came from one sample that was sequenced in a study of OX40 agonist ivuxolimab in advanced cancers. The library was made by the immunoSEQ multiplex PCR assay. TCRdb holds this immuneACCESS table with in-frame rearrangements only. Some clones are missing; in checked studies, unresolved V genes explain under half, and the rest has no known cause. Across this sample there are about 82,000 clones, with 75% to 90% seen only once. The top ten clones comprise around 2.4% of the sample. The starting material was CD4+ or CD8+ T cells sorted from blood, obtained in a trial of the OX40 agonist ivuxolimab. These receptors were collected from an adult with an advanced solid tumor such as melanoma, head and neck, liver or kidney cancer.

The V gene is TRBV5-4, the J gene TRBJ2-3; 14 bases are shared with TRBD2. From germline, CDR1 is SGHNT and CDR2 YYREEE (reference sequence). The CDR3 consists of 16 residues. V was clipped by 4 bases and J by 3 bases; unmatched bases: 4. The CDR3 nucleotides read TGTGCCAGCAGCCCCGGACTAGCGGGGGGAACAGATACGCAGTATTTT. Its protein product is CASSPGLAGGTDTQYF.

The chain joins TRBV4-1 to TRBJ1-2, with TRBD1 matching 7 bases. Unmatched junction bases numbered 10, after V lost 1 base and J lost 8 bases. Germline V CDR1 and CDR2: MGHRA, YSYEKL. The CDR3 runs 15 residues. The CDR3 protein is CASSQVGQGVRGYTF. The CDR3 bases are TGCGCCAGCAGCCAAGTCGGCCAGGGGGTACGGGGCTACACCTTC.

A word on this clone: Germline and junction disagree at one end, which may indicate a read error. This chain links TRBV7-7 with TRBJ2-5, with 12 bases identical to TRBD1. The J call is uncertain, as TRBJ2-7 better fits the DNA end. Germline CDR1 SSHAT, CDR2 FNYEAQ (reference sequence). The CDR3 consists of 16 residues. CDR3 bases: TGTGCTAGCAGCTCCGCCGGGACAGGGGGCTCCGACGAGCAGTACTTC. It codes for CASSSAGTGGSDEQYF.

The V and J genes are TRBV4-1 and TRBJ2-6, with a weak D call TRBD1 (6 bases). The germline CDR1 and CDR2 sequences are MGHRA and YSYEKL. The V end lost 4 bases, the J end lost 1 base, and 17 bases lay between the germline ends. CDR3 length: 18 amino acids. CDR3 amino acids: CASSPPGVVLSGANVLTF. The CDR3 DNA follows: TGCGCCAGCAGCCCCCCAGGGGTAGTCTTATCTGGGGCCAACGTCCTGACTTTC.

The CDR3 DNA is TGTGCCTGGAGTTCTAACGGCGTCGGCTACACCTTC. Amino acid sequence: CAWSSNGVGYTF. The V gene is TRBV30, the J gene TRBJ1-2; no firm D call. CDR3 size: 12 residues. Germline loops: CDR1 GTSNPN, CDR2 SVGIG (reference sequence). The V end lost 2 bases, the J end lost 8 bases, and 12 bases lay between the germline ends.

V gene TRBV5-1 combines with J gene TRBJ2-2; D unclear. Germline V lookup: CDR1 SGHRS, CDR2 YFSETQ. This CDR3 is built from 12 residues. Between the trimmed V and J ends, which lost 4 bases and 8 bases, there was a span of 9 bases. This CDR3 reads CASSPNRGELFF. The CDR3 region has the DNA TGCGCCAGCAGCCCCAACAGAGGGGAGCTGTTTTTT.

The V gene is TRBV5-4, the J gene TRBJ2-1; D unresolved. The V gene's germline CDR1 is SGHNT and CDR2 YYREEE (reference sequence). The CDR3 loop spans 11 amino acids. Trimming removed 1 base at V and 7 bases at J, with 3 bases between. Here the CDR3 DNA reads TGTGCCAGCAGCTTGTCTAATGAGCAGTTCTTC. It translates to CASSLSNEQFF.

The chain combines TRBV11-3 with TRBJ2-1, with D perhaps matching TRBD1 or TRBD2 (6 bases each). This CDR3 is built from 16 residues. V was cut by 5 bases and J by 8 bases, with 22 bases left in between. Germline loops: CDR1 SGHNT, CDR2 YENEEA. As DNA, the CDR3 is TGTGCCAGCAGCCGAGGTGTCCGGGGGCAATTTCATGAGCAGTTCTTC. Protein: CASSRGVRGQFHEQFF.

The chain joins TRBV7-8 to TRBJ2-6; either TRBD1 or TRBD2 may supply D (6 bases each). CDR3 length: 13 residues. Germline CDR1 reads SGHVS; CDR2 reads FQNEAQ. This CDR3 reads CGGRGSGANVLTF. As DNA, the CDR3 is TGTGGGGGGCGGGGCTCTGGGGCCAACGTCCTGACTTTC.

The chain carries TRBV6-1 and TRBJ1-1; unclear D gene. V was shortened by 0 bases and J by 5 bases, with 10 bases between the two germline ends. This CDR3 has 14 amino acids. Germline CDR1 is MNHNS and CDR2 is SASEGT. The CDR3: CASSEALTGTEAFF. The CDR3 DNA sequence: TGTGCCAGCAGTGAAGCGCTGACGGGAACTGAAGCTTTCTTT.

This clone was seen once. In DNA form, the CDR3 reads TGTGCCAGCAGTTACCATCTAGCGGGGGGCTACAATGAGCAGTTCTTC. Encoded protein: CASSYHLAGGYNEQFF. The chain recombines TRBV6-6 with TRBJ2-1, with 11 positions matching TRBD2. The CDR3 runs 16 residues. Germline V CDR1 and CDR2: MNHNY, SVGAGI (reference sequence). V was clipped by 2 bases and J by 3 bases; unmatched bases: 3.

Remarks on this clone: The junction departs from germline at one end; a sequencing error may be responsible. The chain links TRBV10-3 to TRBJ1-6; D is undetermined. Germline-derived CDR1 and CDR2 are ENHRY and SYGVKD. The CDR3 sequence is 15 residues long. CDR3 DNA sequence: TGTGCCATCGGTGAGAGGAGCTCCTATAATTCACCCCTCCACTTT. Translating it yields CAIGERSSYNSPLHF.

The CDR3: CASGRGDGNQPQHF. CDR3 DNA: TGTGCCAGCGGACGGGGCGACGGCAATCAGCCCCAGCATTTT. The rearrangement uses TRBV28 and TRBJ1-5; tentatively, D is TRBD1 (5 bases). The germline gives CDR1 MDHEN, CDR2 SYDVKM. V lost 8 bases to trimming and J lost 2 bases, with 13 bases between them. This CDR3 spans 14 amino acids.

This sequence joins TRBV15 and TRBJ2-5; either TRBD1 or TRBD2 may supply D (5 bases each). V was pared by 0 bases and J by 5 bases, with 13 bases between. Germline V gene data show CDR1 as LNHNV and CDR2 as YYDKDF (reference sequence). CDR3 length: 15 residues. This chain's CDR3 is CATSRDLRGRETQYF. As DNA, the CDR3 is TGTGCCACCAGCAGAGATTTGAGGGGCCGGGAGACCCAGTACTTC.

The chain recombines TRBV5-6 with TRBJ1-2; D might be TRBD1 (6 bases). Germline V gene lookup returns CDR1 SGHDT and CDR2 YYEEEE. The CDR3 is 12 amino acids. V lost 4 bases and J 14 bases, leaving 18 bases between the germline ends. The CDR3 nucleotides are TGTGCCAGCAGCCGAGGTTGGGGGCGCACGACCTTC. Amino acids: CASSRGWGRTTF.

This clone was seen just once. The rearrangement joins TRBV5-1 to TRBJ1-2; D gene uncertain. The V gene lost 1 base and the J gene lost 0 bases, with 13 bases spanning the gap. Per germline, CDR1 SGHRS and CDR2 YFSETQ. The CDR3 totals 16 residues. In DNA, the CDR3 is TGCGCCAGCAGCTTGCGCATTTTTGGATCTAACTATGGCTACACCTTC. Its translation is CASSLRIFGSNYGYTF.

The chain has TRBV11-2 and TRBJ1-2, with 7 nucleotides matching TRBD1. With 1 base clipped from V and 0 bases from J, the junction kept 5 bases outside the gene matches. The germline CDR1 and CDR2 sequences are SGHAT and FQNNGV. CDR3 length: 16 amino acids. The CDR3 loop reads CASSLVQGLANYGYTF. DNA for the CDR3: TGTGCCAGCAGCTTAGTACAGGGGTTAGCTAACTATGGCTACACCTTC.